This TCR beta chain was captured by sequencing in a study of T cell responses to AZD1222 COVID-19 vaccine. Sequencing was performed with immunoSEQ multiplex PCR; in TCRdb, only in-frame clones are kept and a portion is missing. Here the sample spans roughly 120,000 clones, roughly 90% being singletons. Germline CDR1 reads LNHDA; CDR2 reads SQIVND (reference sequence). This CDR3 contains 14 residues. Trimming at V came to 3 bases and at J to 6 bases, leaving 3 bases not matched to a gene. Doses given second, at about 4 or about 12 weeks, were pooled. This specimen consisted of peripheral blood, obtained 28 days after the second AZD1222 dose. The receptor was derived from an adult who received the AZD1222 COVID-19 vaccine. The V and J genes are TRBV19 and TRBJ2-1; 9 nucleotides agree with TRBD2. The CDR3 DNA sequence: TGTGCCAGTAGTATGGGGACTAGCCTCAATGAGCAGTTCTTC. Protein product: CASSMGTSLNEQFF. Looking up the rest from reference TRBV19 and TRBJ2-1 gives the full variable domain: DGGITQSPKYLFRKEGQNVTLSCEQNLNHDAMYWYRQDPGQGLRLIYYSQIVNDFQKGDIAEGYSVSREKKESFPLTVTSAQKNPTAFYLCASSMGTSLNEQFFGPGTRLTVL.